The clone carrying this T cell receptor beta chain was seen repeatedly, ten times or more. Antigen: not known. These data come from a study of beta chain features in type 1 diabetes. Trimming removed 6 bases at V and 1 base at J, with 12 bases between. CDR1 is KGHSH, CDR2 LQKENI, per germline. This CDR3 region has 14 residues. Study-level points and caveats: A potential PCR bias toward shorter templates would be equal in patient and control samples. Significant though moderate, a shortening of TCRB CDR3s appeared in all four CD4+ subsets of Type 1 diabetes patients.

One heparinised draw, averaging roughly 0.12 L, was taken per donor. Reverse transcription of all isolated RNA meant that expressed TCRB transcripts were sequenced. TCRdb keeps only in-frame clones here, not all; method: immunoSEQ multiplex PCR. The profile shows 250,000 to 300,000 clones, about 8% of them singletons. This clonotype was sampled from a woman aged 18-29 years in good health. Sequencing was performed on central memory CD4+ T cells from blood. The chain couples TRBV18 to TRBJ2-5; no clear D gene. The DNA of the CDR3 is TGTGCCAGCTCTCCTAACGGGCTCCAAGAGACCCAGTACTTC. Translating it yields CASSPNGLQETQYF.